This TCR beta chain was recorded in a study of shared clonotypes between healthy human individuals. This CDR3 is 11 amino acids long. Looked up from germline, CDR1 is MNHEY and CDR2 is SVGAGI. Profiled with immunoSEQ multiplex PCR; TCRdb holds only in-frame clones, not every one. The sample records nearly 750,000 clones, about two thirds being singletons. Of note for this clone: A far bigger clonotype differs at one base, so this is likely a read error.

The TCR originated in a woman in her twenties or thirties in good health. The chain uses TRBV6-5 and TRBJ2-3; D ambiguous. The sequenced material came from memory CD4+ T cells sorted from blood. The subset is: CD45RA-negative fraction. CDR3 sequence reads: CANSYGDTQYF. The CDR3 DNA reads TGTGCCAACAGTTACGGAGATACGCAGTATTTT.